These 31 T cell receptor beta chains came from one sample sequenced in a study of T and B cells in COVID-19 patients. Multiplex PCR with BIOMED2 TRB-A/B primer pools amplified TRB rearrangements. In TCRdb, the multiplex PCR reads were re-called with MiXCR into one record per CDR3 protein. The table has 1,200 to 1,500 distinct CDR3 sequences, 20% to 30% seen once. From blood, roughly 250-500 ng of genomic DNA served as TRB template. The sample taken for sequencing was blood. The receptors were gathered from a human donor with active COVID-19.

This chain connects TRBV6-5 to TRBJ2-5, with 10 bases that match TRBD2. The CDR3 spans 16 residues. J lost 1 base, V lost 6 bases, and 8 bases had no gene match. From germline, CDR1 is MNHEY and CDR2 SVGAGI. The CDR3, as DNA: TGTGCCAGCAGAGCCCAACTAGCGGGACCCCAAGAGACCCAGTACTTC. Amino acids: CASRAQLAGPQETQYF.

As to this clonotype: The conserved final phenylalanine or tryptophan is absent from the CDR3, which likely points to a read error. The chain is built from TRBV7-2 and TRBJ1-2, with 8 bases fitting TRBD1. V lost 5 bases and J lost 5; bases outside the gene matches: 10. There are 15 residues in the CDR3. Germline-derived CDR1 and CDR2 are SGHTA and FQGNSA. CDR3 DNA sequence: TGTGCCAGCAGCGCTTCCGGGACAGGATTGTATGGCTACACCTTA. As protein: CASSASGTGLYGYTL.

The chain couples TRBV20-1 to TRBJ1-1; TRBD1 is a possible D gene (5 bases). Germline CDR1 DFQATT, CDR2 SNEGSKA (reference sequence). The V end lost 6 bases, the J end lost 1 base, and 15 bases lay between the germline ends. The CDR3 totals 14 residues. CDR3 sequence reads: CSANSGLGNTEAFF. The CDR3 bases are TGCAGTGCAAATTCAGGGTTGGGGAACACTGAAGCTTTCTTT.

In this sample, this clonotype turned up a few times. Relative to the germline gene, one junction end is altered; a read error may explain this. The rearrangement joins TRBV6-1 to TRBJ1-1; possibly TRBD1 for D (5 bases). Looked up from germline, CDR1 is MNHNS and CDR2 is SASEGT. CDR3 length: 15 amino acids. The CDR3 is CAISDQGSMNTEAFF. CDR3 DNA: TGTGCCATCAGTGATCAGGGCTCCATGAACACTGAAGCTTTCTTT.

This clonotype is medium-sized. This chain joins TRBV7-2 and TRBJ2-2, with D uncertain. Germline V gene data show CDR1 as SGHTA and CDR2 as FQGNSA. The CDR3 is 14 residues long. With 1 base removed from V and 5 bases from J, the gap between germline ends came to 8 bases. CDR3 in amino acids: CASSLGGQTGELFF. CDR3 nucleotide sequence: TGTGCCAGCAGCTTAGGTGGTCAAACCGGGGAGCTGTTTTTT.

Remarks on this clonotype: Germline and junction disagree at one end, which may indicate a read error. The J gene is TRBJ2-1, the V gene TRBV7-7; D might be TRBD1 (6 bases). The CDR3 has 13 amino acids. Germline CDR1 SSHAT, CDR2 FNYEAQ (reference sequence). CDR3 sequence (DNA): TGTGCTAGCAGCTTAGACAGGAGCAATGAGCAGTTCTTC. Protein: CASSLDRSNEQFF.

This clonotype qualifies as medium-sized. This chain uses TRBV7-6 with TRBJ2-1; 12 nucleotides line up with TRBD2. The length of the CDR3 is 16 residues. Germline V lookup: CDR1 SGHVS, CDR2 FNYEAQ. With 4 bases clipped from V and 6 bases from J, the junction kept 7 bases outside the gene matches. CDR3: CASSSLLAGGLNEQFF. The CDR3, as DNA: TGTGCCAGCAGCTCCCTGCTAGCGGGGGGGCTCAATGAGCAGTTCTTC.

Sample share makes this clonotype medium-sized. This rearrangement joins TRBV5-5 to TRBJ1-1, with D tentatively TRBD1 (5 bases). The CDR3 spans 17 residues. CDR1 is SGHKS, CDR2 YYEKEE, per germline (reference sequence). The V end lost 2 bases, the J end lost 3 bases, and 20 bases lay between the germline ends. DNA for the CDR3: TGTGCCAGCAGCTTATGGGCCGGCGGGGGGGGTGACACTGAAGCTTTCTTT. Its protein product is CASSLWAGGGGDTEAFF.

V is TRBV20-1 and J is TRBJ2-7; TRBD1 matches at 11 bases. This CDR3 is 14 amino acids long. CDR1 and CDR2 from the germline V gene are DFQATT and SNEGSKA (reference sequence). The CDR3 DNA is TGCAGCGCCCCCCGGGACAGGGGGGAGTACGAGCAGTACTTC. It yields the protein CSAPRDRGEYEQYF.

By proportion, this clonotype is medium-sized (0.01 to 0.1%). The chain couples TRBV5-1 to TRBJ2-2, with D perhaps TRBD1 or TRBD2 (6 bases each). CDR1 is SGHRS, CDR2 YFSETQ, per germline. The CDR3 sequence is 15 residues long. Trimming left V 3 bases short and J 1 base short, with 10 bases between. The CDR3 DNA is TGCGCCAGCAGCTGGGGGGCACAGAACACCGGGGAGCTGTTTTTT. Protein product: CASSWGAQNTGELFF.

By share of the sample, this clonotype is large. The chain joins TRBV6-5 to TRBJ1-6; no reliable D call. The V end was cut by 6 bases, the J end by 6 bases, with 6 bases between. CDR3 length: 12 amino acids. CDR1 and CDR2 from the germline V gene are MNHEY and SVGAGI. The CDR3 sequence is CASSGFNSPLHF. The CDR3 DNA sequence: TGTGCCAGCAGCGGGTTTAATTCACCCCTCCACTTT.

This sequence joins TRBV20-1 and TRBJ1-1; 8 bases are shared with TRBD1. The CDR3 consists of 13 residues. The germline gives CDR1 DFQATT, CDR2 SNEGSKA (reference sequence). V trimming: 5 bases; J trimming: 2 bases; junction bases outside the gene matches: 4. In DNA, the CDR3 is TGCAGTGCTTCGACAGGGGTAAACACTGAAGCTTTCTTT. This codes for CSASTGVNTEAFF.

The chain couples TRBV20-1 to TRBJ2-5; no firm D call. The CDR3 runs to 12 residues. Germline CDR1 DFQATT, CDR2 SNEGSKA (reference sequence). V was shortened by 1 base and J by 4 bases, with 7 bases between the two germline ends. In DNA, the CDR3 is TGCAGTGCTAGAGTTACCGGAGAGACCCAGTACTTC. Protein sequence: CSARVTGETQYF.

This clonotype has more than one count but fewer than ten. The chain is built from TRBV14 and TRBJ2-7; D may be TRBD1 (6 bases). V shed 1 base and J shed 3 bases, with 10 bases lying between them. The length of the CDR3 is 14 residues. Germline CDR1 is SGHDN and CDR2 is FVKESK. In DNA, the CDR3 is TGTGCCAGCAGCCAAGCCAACAGGGTCTACGAGCAGTACTTC. Translation: CASSQANRVYEQYF. The full variable domain, its missing parts supplied by reference TRBV14 and TRBJ2-7, is EAGVTQFPSHSVIEKGQTVTLRCDPISGHDNLYWYRRVMGKEIKFLLHFVKESKQDESGMPNNRFLAERTGGTYSTLKVQPAELEDSGVYFCASSQANRVYEQYFGPGTRLTVT.

Only a few counts were recorded for this clonotype. The chain recombines TRBV7-2 with TRBJ2-5; D perhaps matches TRBD1 (5 bases). Germline CDR1 SGHTA, CDR2 FQGNSA. The length of the CDR3 is 14 residues. Trimming cost V 1 base and J 4 bases, with 10 bases left between them. The CDR3 protein is CASSLDWGGETQYF. Here the CDR3 DNA reads TGTGCCAGCAGCTTAGACTGGGGCGGAGAGACCCAGTACTTC.

This clonotype is medium-sized in the sample. The V and J genes are TRBV19 and TRBJ1-1; D gene unclear. CDR1 LNHDA and CDR2 SQIVND come from the germline V gene (reference sequence). This CDR3 comprises 12 residues. Trimming left V 3 bases short and J 5 bases short, with 7 bases between. In DNA, the CDR3 is TGTGCCAGTAGTATTGGGAGGACTGAAGCTTTCTTT. This gives the protein CASSIGRTEAFF.

This clonotype is medium-sized. V usage is TRBV6-5 and J usage is TRBJ1-6, with a tentative D call TRBD1 (6 bases). CDR1 is MNHEY and CDR2 is SVGAGI in the germline V gene. Trimming removed 6 bases from V and 8 bases from J, with 14 bases in between. This CDR3 has 14 residues. CDR3 in amino acids: CASRPGQPDSPLHF. DNA for the CDR3: TGTGCCAGCAGGCCCGGACAGCCAGATTCACCCCTCCACTTT.

By proportion, this clonotype is large. The chain has TRBV19 and TRBJ2-5; D gene ambiguous. CDR3 size: 13 residues. CDR1 is LNHDA and CDR2 is SQIVND in the germline V gene (reference sequence). V lost 5 bases to trimming and J lost 4 bases, with 11 bases between them. CDR3 residues: CASSQTFGETQYF. DNA of the CDR3: TGTGCCAGTAGTCAGACCTTCGGAGAGACCCAGTACTTC.

This chain links TRBV20-1 with TRBJ1-5, with D perhaps matching TRBD1 (5 bases). V lost 0 bases and J 6 bases, leaving 15 bases between the germline ends. This CDR3 has 15 amino acids. Germline assignment: CDR1 DFQATT and CDR2 SNEGSKA (reference sequence). In DNA form, the CDR3 reads TGCAGTGCTAGAGATCGTTACCCCGGGGGTCAGCCCCAGCATTTT. Amino acid sequence: CSARDRYPGGQPQHF.

This clonotype ranks as large (0.1 to 1%). The rearrangement joins TRBV29-1 to TRBJ1-2; 12 bases line up with TRBD1. V was pared by 4 bases and J by 8 bases, with 11 bases of the junction left unmatched. This CDR3 has 15 amino acids. Germline V gives CDR1 SQVTM, CDR2 ANQGSEA. The CDR3 DNA reads TGCAGCGTTGGAAACCGGGACAGGGGGCTGGGAGGCTACACCTTC. Its translation is CSVGNRDRGLGGYTF.

The V and J genes are TRBV10-1 and TRBJ1-2; D gene uncertain. CDR3 length equals 20 residues. Trimming left V 2 bases short and J 0 bases short, with 25 bases between. Germline-derived CDR1 and CDR2 are WNHNN and SYGVQD (reference sequence). The CDR3 bases are TGCGCCAGCAGTGAGCCGAACCACCCTCGACGGGCTAGTACTAACTATGGCTACACCTTC. Encoded protein: CASSEPNHPRRASTNYGYTF.

The chain links TRBV2 to TRBJ2-5; 11 bases are a match to TRBD2. J gave up 0 bases and V 5 bases, and 2 bases lay outside the gene matches. The length of the CDR3 is 15 residues. Germline V gene sequence: CDR1 SNHLY, CDR2 FYNNEI. The DNA of the CDR3 is TGTGCCAGCAGTAGACTAGCGGGAAACCAAGAGACCCAGTACTTC. Protein: CASSRLAGNQETQYF.

The sample holds one count of this clonotype. The genes are TRBV20-1 and TRBJ1-2; 8 bases line up with TRBD1. The CDR3 loop spans 13 amino acids. Germline V gives CDR1 DFQATT, CDR2 SNEGSKA (reference sequence). V trimming: 4 bases; J trimming: 8 bases; junction bases outside the gene matches: 9. The DNA for the CDR3 is TGCAGTGCTACCTTGACAGGGGAGGGCGGCTACACCTTC. Translating it yields CSATLTGEGGYTF.

This clonotype ranks as medium-sized. The junction does not match germline at one end; this may be a read error. The V call is TRBV5-6, the J call TRBJ2-7; the D is unclear. Germline values: CDR1 SGHDT, CDR2 YYEEEE. The CDR3 consists of 13 residues. The CDR3 nucleotides read TGCGCCAGCAGCTTAAACACCCATAACGAGCAGTACTTC. It specifies CASSLNTHNEQYF.

This chain links TRBV19 with TRBJ2-1; no clear D. The CDR3 sequence is 12 residues long. CDR1 and CDR2 from the germline V gene are LNHDA and SQIVND (reference sequence). V was pared by 6 bases and J by 6 bases, with 9 bases between. CDR3 bases: TGTGCCAGTAGGAAGGGTGCCAATGAGCAGTTCTTC. Translation: CASRKGANEQFF.

By frequency in the sample, this clonotype is medium-sized. The V and J genes are TRBV5-6 and TRBJ2-7; 9 bases map to TRBD1. V dropped 4 bases and J dropped 7; count of bases not matched to a gene: 6. The CDR3 is 13 residues long. CDR1 and CDR2 from the germline V gene are SGHDT and YYEEEE. CDR3 residues: CASSTGTGREQYF. CDR3 sequence (DNA): TGTGCCAGCAGCACAGGGACAGGGAGGGAGCAGTACTTC.

By share of the sample, this clonotype is medium-sized (0.01 to 0.1%). This chain links TRBV6-1 with TRBJ2-7; the match to TRBD2 covers 8 bases. J lost 3 bases, V lost 4 bases, and 8 bases had no gene match. In germline, CDR1 is MNHNS, CDR2 SASEGT. CDR3 length equals 15 residues. The DNA of the CDR3 is TGTGCCAGCAGTGCTGCCGGGGGGGGCTACTACGAGCAGTACTTC. Its protein product is CASSAAGGGYYEQYF.

The chain couples TRBV19 to TRBJ2-2, with 9 bases matching TRBD1. Germline V gene lookup returns CDR1 LNHDA and CDR2 SQIVND (reference sequence). The V and J ends lost 5 bases and 2 bases, in that order; junction bases with no gene match: 3. The CDR3 spans 15 residues. The CDR3 region is CASSLQGANTGELFF. The CDR3 DNA reads TGTGCCAGTAGTTTACAGGGGGCCAACACCGGGGAGCTGTTTTTT.

This clonotype has only a few counts. V is TRBV10-1 and J is TRBJ2-1; 10 positions agree with TRBD2. With V trimmed by 2 bases and J by 4 bases, 5 bases remained unmatched. Germline V gene data show CDR1 as WNHNN and CDR2 as SYGVQD (reference sequence). The CDR3 has 16 residues. The CDR3 region is CASSEPTTSGYNEQFF. CDR3 DNA sequence: TGCGCCAGCAGTGAGCCTACGACTAGCGGGTACAATGAGCAGTTCTTC.

In the case of this clonotype: A much larger clone differs from this one at a single base, so this may be a read error. The rearrangement links TRBV6-5 to TRBJ1-5; 7 bases line up with TRBD1. The CDR3 has 15 residues. V was pared by 6 bases and J by 1 base, with 6 bases of the junction left unmatched. Germline V gene sequence: CDR1 MNHEY, CDR2 SVGAGI. The CDR3 spells CASRSGGGSNQPQHF. The DNA for the CDR3 is TGTGCCAGCAGATCAGGGGGGGGGAGCAATCAGCCCCAGCATTTT.

This clonotype is labeled as hyperexpanded (1% or more). The chain links TRBV19 to TRBJ2-2, with TRBD2 matching 14 bases. V was pared by 7 bases and J by 4 bases, with 11 bases of the junction left unmatched. The CDR3 has 18 residues. Germline assignment: CDR1 LNHDA and CDR2 SQIVND (reference sequence). CDR3 sequence (DNA): TGTGCCAGTACCCCGACTAGCGGGGGGGCCCTGGGCACCGGGGAGCTGTTTTTT. Amino acids: CASTPTSGGALGTGELFF.